One T cell receptor beta chain is described in this entry. The data were taken from a study of cytomegalovirus exposure and HLA in healthy donors. Trimming left V 4 bases short and J 9 bases short, with 7 bases between. This CDR3 has 10 amino acids. Germline lookup yields CDR1 SQVTM and CDR2 ANQGSEA. PCR employed 60 Vbeta and 13 Jbeta primers. Using immunoSEQ multiplex PCR, the repertoire was profiled, and TCRdb retains in-frame clones only, with some absent. Among about 52,000 clones, 73% were seen once, and the ten largest hold about 3%. Sequenced sample: PBMCs. This sequence joins TRBV29-1 and TRBJ2-1, with D unresolved. This TCR derives from a young man in good health and CMV-seronegative. The CDR3: CSVGKLEQFF. The CDR3 nucleotides are TGCAGCGTTGGTAAACTTGAGCAGTTCTTC.